The source of this T cell receptor beta chain is a study of T cells in women clearing cervical HPV infection. Study-level information: Cases: HPV16-related CIN3 or worse on histology, a couple of invasive cancers. With HLA typing for only a few women, HLA confounding remains possible.

Produced via immunoSEQ multiplex PCR; TCRdb's table is partial and in-frame only. The sample is made up of roughly 48,000 clones, and the top ten hold around 1.5% of it. Findings and caveats of the study: Each sample's T-cell count was unknown, possibly confounding richness. CIN3+ cases had significantly higher TCR richness than controls; evenness did not differ.

About this clone itself: Its specificity is not known. The read terminates 3 residues ahead of where the CDR3 ends, so the germline J gene completes it.

V dropped 4 bases and J dropped 4; count of bases not matched to a gene: 9. In germline, CDR1 is SGDLS, CDR2 YYNGEE. The CDR3 runs 16 residues. The clonotype comes from a woman aged 18 to 75 with a cervical HPV16 infection that either progressed to CIN3+ or cleared (not recorded which). The specimen sequenced was blood buffy coat. The genes are TRBV9 and TRBJ2-5; 11 bases line up with TRBD2. The sequenced CDR3 bases are TGTGCCAGCAGCCCAACGCCCGGGACTAGCGGAGAGACC. Translation: CASSPTPGTSGET. Given in full, the CDR3 is CASSPTPGTSGETQYF.